Presented here are 7 T cell receptor beta chains from one specimen sequenced in a study of cytomegalovirus exposure and HLA in healthy donors listed by TCRdb under 2017. The receptor library was made with the immunoSEQ multiplex PCR assay. For the multiplex PCR, a mixture combining 60 forward primers for TCR Vbeta segments and 13 reverse primers for TCR Jbeta segments was used. TCRdb holds this immuneACCESS table with in-frame rearrangements only. Some clones are missing; in checked studies, unresolved V genes explain under half, and the rest has no known cause. Here the sample has 110,000 to 150,000 clones; 82% occur a single time. The top ten clones comprise 1.5% to 2.5% of the sample. The sequenced material came from PBMCs. The receptors originated from a woman between 35 and 50 years old in good health and CMV-seronegative.

This clone appeared once. This rearrangement joins TRBV7-2 to TRBJ1-2; TRBD1 is a possible D gene (6 bases). This CDR3 region has 15 residues. Per germline, CDR1 SGHTA and CDR2 FQGNSA. The V end was cut by 3 bases, the J end by 5 bases, with 16 bases between. CDR3 amino acids: CASSFLLGAGYGYTF. CDR3 DNA sequence: TGTGCCAGCAGCTTCCTTTTGGGGGCAGGGTATGGCTACACCTTC.

This sequence joins TRBV7-9 and TRBJ2-5; 9 bases are a match to TRBD1. The ends lost 4 bases at V and 4 bases at J; junction bases unmatched: 7. CDR1 SEHNR and CDR2 FQNEAQ come from the germline V gene (reference sequence). The CDR3 totals 15 residues. The CDR3 DNA sequence: TGTGCCAGCAGCTCCCCCGACAGGGGGGTAGAGACCCAGTACTTC. Translated, it gives CASSSPDRGVETQYF.

The chain links TRBV6-6 to TRBJ1-5; 8 positions match TRBD1. V gave up 1 base and J gave up 5 bases; unmatched junction bases: 7. Germline CDR1 and CDR2: MNHNY and SVGAGI (reference sequence). This CDR3 contains 16 residues. CDR3 residues: CASSYLGQGRDQPQHF. CDR3 sequence (DNA): TGTGCCAGCAGTTACTTAGGACAGGGTCGCGATCAGCCCCAGCATTTT.

The chain uses TRBV6-5 and TRBJ2-1; D gene ambiguous. The CDR3 runs to 13 residues. From germline, CDR1 is MNHEY and CDR2 SVGAGI. Trimming took 6 bases from V and 2 from J, leaving 8 bases between them. The CDR3 loop is CASRVGAYNEQFF. The DNA for the CDR3 is TGTGCCAGCAGGGTTGGAGCCTACAATGAGCAGTTCTTC.

The chain uses TRBV6-5 and TRBJ1-5; D gene ambiguous. CDR1 is MNHEY, CDR2 SVGAGI, per germline. The CDR3 runs to 13 residues. Trimming stripped 6 bases from V and 5 bases from J, with 11 bases between. The CDR3 loop is CASRVTWDQPQHF. The CDR3 nucleotides are TGTGCCAGCAGAGTGACATGGGATCAGCCCCAGCATTTT.

The gene calls are TRBV28 and TRBJ2-3, with a possible D match to TRBD2 (6 bases). The CDR3 covers 16 residues. With 3 bases removed from V and 2 bases from J, the gap between germline ends came to 15 bases. Looked up from germline, CDR1 is MDHEN and CDR2 is SYDVKM. Written as DNA, the CDR3 is TGTGCCAGCAGTTTCTATGCTAGCGAGATCACAGATACGCAGTATTTT. Its translation is CASSFYASEITDTQYF.

The rearrangement uses TRBV19 and TRBJ2-7, with D maybe TRBD2 (7 bases). The CDR3 totals 15 residues. The germline CDR1 and CDR2 sequences are LNHDA and SQIVND (reference sequence). The V and J ends lost 10 bases and 3 bases respectively, with 22 bases between them. DNA for the CDR3: TGTGCCACCTCAGGGTCGGGGAGGGGGGTCTACGAGCAGTACTTC. Encoded protein: CATSGSGRGVYEQYF.